This T cell receptor (beta chain) derives from a study of CD8+CD57+ T cells in acquired aplastic anemia. Across the study: Sorted CD4+ and CD8+ cells yielded roughly 3.2 ug of DNA on average. Among healthy donors, CD4+ cells averaged about 11 million reads. Findings and caveats of the study: Patients had around 30 CD8+ CDR3 sequences in common with controls (the shared set). Patient and control CD8+ Simpson's diversity was not significantly different.

Investigators profiled TCR beta VDJ and CDR3 from genomic DNA template. Using its own MiXCR run on the reads, TCRdb lists one record per CDR3 protein. The data hold some 82,000 distinct CDR3 sequences, with 40% to 55% observed a single time. A remark on this clonotype: Its cognate antigen is unknown.

CDR1 SQVTM and CDR2 ANQGSEA come from the germline V gene. Trimming left V 6 bases short and J 3 bases short, with 14 bases between. This CDR3 spans 14 amino acids. Sample: sorted CD4+, CD8+, or CD8+CD57+ T cells (not recorded which) from PBMCs. The clonotype originates from a human donor in good health, serving as a control. The J gene is TRBJ2-2, the V gene TRBV29-1; TRBD1 or TRBD2 may be the D gene (5 bases each). CDR3 DNA sequence: TGCAGCGTCAGAGGGCAGGGTGACACCGGGGAGCTGTTTTTT. This encodes CSVRGQGDTGELFF.